One T cell receptor beta chain is described in this entry. The data were taken from a study of shared T cell receptors in the human thymus. J was trimmed by 1 base and V by 5 bases; bases with no gene match: 3. The germline V gene encodes CDR1 PRHDT and CDR2 FYEKMQ (reference sequence). The CDR3 has 15 amino acids. The table came from immunoSEQ multiplex PCR; TCRdb's copy has only in-frame clones and leaves some out. Among hundreds of thousands of clones listed, around nine tenths were seen once. These data are also associated with another study on human thymus T cells. That report adds: Donors consisted of healthy Finnish infants (having corrective surgery for congenital heart defects).

Sequenced material: thymocytes. This sequence was found in a boy younger than two with a congenital heart defect. The chain recombines TRBV13 with TRBJ2-1, with 9 nucleotides matching TRBD2. The chain's CDR3 is CASSAGLASYNEQFF. In DNA, the CDR3 is TGTGCCAGCAGCGCAGGACTAGCGTCCTACAATGAGCAGTTCTTC. Supplemented by reference TRBV13 and TRBJ2-1, the full variable domain reads AAGVIQSPRHLIKEKRETATLKCYPIPRHDTVYWYQQGPGQDPQFLISFYEKMQSDKGSIPDRFSAQQFSDYHSELNMSSLELGDSALYFCASSAGLASYNEQFFGPGTRLTVL.